Listed below are T cell receptor beta chains from one sample, sequenced in a study of blood T cell repertoires in COVID-19. The data were produced by immunoSEQ multiplex PCR, yet TCRdb's version contains in-frame clones alone and is incomplete. The profile covers about 150,000 clones, with about four fifths appearing a single time and roughly 0.52% taken by the ten largest. Specimen: peripheral blood. The source of these receptors is a man aged 55 to 70 with acute or convalescent COVID-19. CDR3s include the opening cysteine and the closing phenylalanine or tryptophan. D genes are given only for firm matches. Expanded clones are given a class, and other clones once, few, many or no size at all.

v_call: TRBV13; d_call: TRBD2; j_call: TRBJ2-7; clone_size: .; cdr3_length: 16; cdr3_nt: TGTGCCAGCAGCCCGGCCGGTGGTAGCGGGGCCTACGAGCAGTACTTC; cdr3_aa: CASSPAGGSGAYEQYF
v_call: TRBV6-5; d_call: .; j_call: TRBJ1-1; clone_size: .; cdr3_length: 14; cdr3_nt: TGTGCCAGCATTTGGGCAGGGGTAATCACTGAAGCTTTCTTT; cdr3_aa: CASIWAGVITEAFF
v_call: TRBV24-1; d_call: TRBD2; j_call: TRBJ2-3; clone_size: .; cdr3_length: 14; cdr3_nt: TGTGCCACCAGTGAGGGCGGGAGGGGGGATACGCAGTATTTT; cdr3_aa: CATSEGGRGDTQYF
v_call: TRBV7-2; d_call: .; j_call: TRBJ2-2; clone_size: .; cdr3_length: 12; cdr3_nt: TGTGCCAGCAGCCCCGAGGTCGGTGAGCTGTTTTTT; cdr3_aa: CASSPEVGELFF
v_call: TRBV24-1; d_call: .; j_call: TRBJ2-1; clone_size: .; cdr3_length: 14; cdr3_nt: TGTGCCACCAGTGACCCGCGACAGTACAATGAGCAGTTCTTC; cdr3_aa: CATSDPRQYNEQFF
v_call: TRBV19; d_call: TRBD1; j_call: TRBJ2-1; clone_size: .; cdr3_length: 15; cdr3_nt: TGTGCCAGTAGGGTTGGGGACAGCTCCTACAATGAGCAGTTCTTC; cdr3_aa: CASRVGDSSYNEQFF
v_call: TRBV6-5; d_call: .; j_call: TRBJ2-7; clone_size: .; cdr3_length: 12; cdr3_nt: TGTGCCAGCGCAAAAGACAGCTACGAGCAGTACTTC; cdr3_aa: CASAKDSYEQYF
v_call: TRBV7-9; d_call: .; j_call: TRBJ2-7; clone_size: .; cdr3_length: 12; cdr3_nt: TGTGCCAGCAGCAACAGGGAATACGAGCAGTACTTC; cdr3_aa: CASSNREYEQYF
v_call: TRBV9; d_call: TRBD2; j_call: TRBJ2-1; clone_size: .; cdr3_length: 16; cdr3_nt: TGTGCCAGCAGCCCTCGAAGTAGCGGGAGTTCTGATGAGCAGTTCTTC; cdr3_aa: CASSPRSSGSSDEQFF
v_call: TRBV20-1; d_call: .; j_call: TRBJ2-3; clone_size: .; cdr3_length: 15; cdr3_nt: TGCAGTGCTAGTGTGGGAGGATCCACTGCAGATACGCAGTATTTT; cdr3_aa: CSASVGGSTADTQYF
v_call: TRBV3-1/TRBV3-2; d_call: .; j_call: TRBJ1-5; clone_size: once; cdr3_length: 14; cdr3_nt: TGTGCCAGCAGCCAAGGTTATAGCAATCAGCCCCAGCATTTT; cdr3_aa: CASSQGYSNQPQHF
v_call: TRBV27; d_call: .; j_call: TRBJ1-1; clone_size: .; cdr3_length: 15; cdr3_nt: TGTGCCAGCAGTTTAGTCAGCGGGGGACCCAGTGAAGCTTTCTTT; cdr3_aa: CASSLVSGGPSEAFF
v_call: TRBV5-1; d_call: .; j_call: TRBJ1-5; clone_size: .; cdr3_length: 15; cdr3_nt: TGCGCCAGCAGCTTCGGAGGCGGCGGGGATCAGCCCCAGCATTTT; cdr3_aa: CASSFGGGGDQPQHF